This T cell receptor (beta chain) originates from a study of T cell responses to AZD1222 COVID-19 vaccine. Study observations and caveats: Mapped onto spike, vaccine-associated CD4 TCRs spanned it and were dominant at 160-218 and 743-854. The sample set comprised mostly white British donors with more females, and clonal diversity was possibly underestimated. Spike-specific TCR breadth and depth were elevated following two AZD1222 doses.

Worth noting for this clone: What it recognizes is unknown.

Clones were read by immunoSEQ multiplex PCR, and TCRdb kept only the in-frame ones, dropping some. The sample consists of about 99,000 clones, 85% to 95% of them appearing once. This CDR3 contains 13 residues. Looked up from germline, CDR1 is LNHDA and CDR2 is SQIVND (reference sequence). V dropped 3 bases and J dropped 5 bases, with 10 bases sitting between them. This chain joins TRBV19 and TRBJ2-5, with D uncertain. This specimen consisted of peripheral blood, obtained on day 0 of AZD1222 vaccination. The TCR originated in an adult in good health. CDR3 bases: TGTGCCAGTAGTATGACCGCGTTGGAGACCCAGTACTTC. Translation gives CASSMTALETQYF.